Ten or more counts support the clone carrying this T cell receptor (beta chain). Its specificity is not known. V lost 0 bases and J lost 8, with 9 bases in between. This CDR3 has 13 amino acids. Germline V CDR1 and CDR2: SGDLS, YYNGEE. This sample was taken from a study of CD8 T cells in ankylosing spondylitis. General study results and limits: Matched synovial fluid from ankylosing spondylitis patients was reported to be enriched for disease-linked clones.

Scientists made TCR beta libraries using quantitative 5'-RACE with molecular barcodes. TCRdb used MiXCR to reprocess the 5' RACE reads, holding one entry per CDR3 protein. Among around 25,000 distinct CDR3 sequences, roughly a sixth were seen once, and the ten largest hold approximately 29%. This receptor was obtained from a male donor with ankylosing spondylitis or in good health (not recorded which). Sequencing input: blood. V gene TRBV9 combines with J gene TRBJ2-1, with TRBD2 as a possible D gene (5 bases). The CDR3 bases are TGTGCCAGCAGCGTAGGAGGTAGCGATGAGCAGTTCTTC. This codes for CASSVGGSDEQFF.